Sequencing of this T cell receptor (beta chain) was carried out in a study of response to subunit inactivated influenza vaccine. Study outcomes and limitations: Authors proposed each seasonal influenza vaccination draws in few new T cells.

This CDR3 comprises 16 residues. Per germline, CDR1 MGHRA and CDR2 YSYEKL. V lost 4 bases and J 5 bases, leaving 20 bases between the germline ends. This clonotype occurred many times. Antigen unknown. TCRdb itself ran the RT-PCR reads through MiXCR, one entry per CDR3 protein. Counted here are approximately 490,000 distinct CDR3 sequences, roughly 7.9% occurring once; the ten biggest clones make up about an eighth. The genes are TRBV4-1 and TRBJ1-1, with D perhaps matching TRBD1 (5 bases). This receptor was obtained from a man aged 50 to 69 who received an inactivated influenza vaccine. The sample here was PBMCs from blood, taken less than 30 months after vaccination. CDR3 loop: CASSPLVGKKGTEAFF. The CDR3 DNA follows: TGCGCCAGCAGCCCGTTGGTCGGGAAAAAGGGGACTGAAGCTTTCTTT.